The clone carrying this TCR beta chain was observed a handful of times. With V trimmed by 4 bases and J by 3 bases, 4 bases remained unmatched. CDR1 is MRHNA and CDR2 is SNTAGT in the germline V gene. The CDR3 length is 15 residues. Original processing notes: Estimation of nucleated cell counts relied on the amplification of reference gene primers. This table comes from immunoSEQ multiplex PCR, and its TCRdb copy is limited to in-frame clones, with some not included. V, J and clone size were drawn from that table, and D and trimming were deduced from the DNA. There are 250,000 to 350,000 clones in the sample; around 82% occur only once, and less than 20% lies in the top ten. Followed longitudinally, the Seattle patients had been enrolled during active infection. The data belong to a study of blood T cell repertoires in COVID-19. Study information: From the United States, Italy and Spain came samples of acute and convalescent COVID-19. Sources were T cells, B-cell-depleted T cells, or PBMCs; the material itself was cDNA or gDNA.

Sequenced: peripheral blood. This TCR came from a person in their 70s with COVID-19, enrolled during active disease. The V call is TRBV6-4, the J call TRBJ2-3; TRBD2 matches at 10 bases. CDR3 loop: CASSVSSGRTDTQYF. CDR3 nucleotides: TGTGCCAGCAGTGTTTCTAGCGGGAGAACAGATACGCAGTATTTT.